A selection of T cell receptor beta chains follows, all from one sample in a study. TCRdb re-derived calls from the 5' RACE reads in MiXCR, one entry per CDR3 protein. Found here are approximately 10,000 distinct CDR3 sequences, about a quarter of them singletons; the top ten hold more than 2.5%. The material sequenced was Tregs sorted from blood. Receptors were obtained from a female donor with breast cancer. CDR3s include the opening cysteine and the closing phenylalanine or tryptophan. A D gene is named only where the DNA matches it firmly. Expanded clones are given a class, and other clones once, few, many or no size at all.

d_gene: .
len: 14
abundance: many
j_gene: TRBJ1-2
v_gene: TRBV18
CDR3aa: CASSPTGPNYGYTF
CDR3nt: TGTGCCAGCTCACCGACAGGACCTAACTATGGCTACACCTTC

d_gene: .
len: 13
abundance: medium-sized
j_gene: TRBJ2-1
v_gene: TRBV6-1
CDR3aa: CASRILNYNEQFF
CDR3nt: TGTGCCAGCCGAATCTTAAATTACAATGAGCAGTTCTTC

d_gene: TRBD1
len: 12
abundance: .
j_gene: TRBJ1-1
v_gene: TRBV24-1
CDR3aa: CATSGTDTEAFF
CDR3nt: TGTGCCACCAGCGGGACAGACACTGAAGCTTTCTTT

d_gene: TRBD1
len: 15
abundance: many
j_gene: TRBJ1-1
v_gene: TRBV7-9
CDR3aa: CASSSRDREDTEAFF
CDR3nt: TGTGCCAGCAGCTCACGGGACAGGGAGGACACTGAAGCTTTCTTT

d_gene: TRBD1
len: 13
abundance: many
j_gene: TRBJ1-1
v_gene: TRBV6-4
CDR3aa: CASSASGGTEAFF
CDR3nt: TGTGCCAGCAGTGCCTCAGGGGGCACTGAAGCTTTCTTT

d_gene: TRBD2
len: 17
abundance: many
j_gene: TRBJ2-3
v_gene: TRBV7-9
CDR3aa: CASSLKVGGRVTDTQYF
CDR3nt: TGTGCCAGCAGCTTAAAGGTCGGCGGGAGGGTCACAGATACGCAGTATTTT

d_gene: .
len: 12
abundance: medium-sized
j_gene: TRBJ2-1
v_gene: TRBV9
CDR3aa: CASSAQGYEQFF
CDR3nt: TGTGCCAGCAGCGCCCAGGGGTATGAGCAGTTCTTC

d_gene: .
len: 15
abundance: few
j_gene: TRBJ2-1
v_gene: TRBV19
CDR3aa: CASSIVVGSPTEQFF
CDR3nt: TGTGCCAGTAGTATAGTAGTGGGTTCCCCTACGGAGCAGTTCTTC

d_gene: .
len: 13
abundance: .
j_gene: TRBJ2-7
v_gene: TRBV10-2
CDR3aa: CASREGQTYEQYF
CDR3nt: TGCGCCAGCAGGGAGGGACAGACCTACGAGCAGTACTTC

d_gene: TRBD1
len: 17
abundance: .
j_gene: TRBJ1-3
v_gene: TRBV11-2
CDR3aa: CASSLRQGALLGNTIYF
CDR3nt: TGTGCCAGCAGCTTACGACAGGGGGCTTTACTCGGAAACACCATATATTTT